This T cell receptor beta chain is from a study of shared clonotypes between healthy human individuals. Study in general: CD4 naive and CD4 memory each took three plates per donor, while CD8 naive took two and CD8 memory one.

Terminally differentiated effector memory CD45RA+ cells were excluded from the naive CD8 cells, which were CD45RO-negative and positively selected for CCR7. Sequenced by immunoSEQ multiplex PCR; TCRdb stores in-frame clones only, minus some. The data contain roughly 2.1 million clones, under 95% of them singletons. The CDR3 is 18 residues long. Notes on the study in general: Several donors held 4.5% to 5% of naive CD4 clonotypes in common.

Details on this clone: Antigen specificity is unknown.

The V call is TRBV1, the J call TRBJ2-1; the table calls TRBD2, which could not be checked here. TRBV1 is flagged as a pseudogene. The sequence was collected from a young man in good health. Some clones in this sample may be carry-over from other donors' samples. The sequenced material came from naive CD8+ T cells from PBMCs. CDR3 DNA: TGCACCAGCAGCCAAGATGTGTCTAGCGGGAGCGCGGACAATGAGCAGTTCTTC. Its translation: CTSSQDVSSGSADNEQFF.